Following are 30 T cell receptor beta chains from one sample sequenced in a study of blood T cell repertoires in COVID-19. The assay was immunoSEQ multiplex PCR, and TCRdb's table has in-frame clones only and misses some. The data show a few hundred thousand clones, with roughly 89% seen just once and about 2% held by the top ten. The sample consisted of PBMCs or T cells enriched from blood (not recorded which). The receptor set was obtained from a woman aged 55-75 years who had recovered from COVID-19.

The table lists this clone with a count of one. CDR3 in amino acids: CASSDGVMGYGYTF. The CDR3 nucleotides read TGTGCCAGCAGTGACGGGGTTATGGGCTATGGCTACACCTTC. V is TRBV6-1 and J is TRBJ1-2; no clear D gene. In germline, CDR1 is MNHNS, CDR2 SASEGT. The CDR3 contains 14 residues. V was trimmed by 3 bases and J by 4 bases, leaving 12 bases between them.

This rearrangement joins TRBV2 to TRBJ1-2; the match to TRBD1 covers 7 bases. Looked up from germline, CDR1 is SNHLY and CDR2 is FYNNEI. The CDR3 loop spans 15 amino acids. With 2 bases clipped from V and 4 bases from J, the junction kept 7 bases outside the gene matches. CDR3 sequence: CASSENRGDVYGYTF. CDR3 nucleotide sequence: TGTGCCAGCAGTGAAAACAGGGGTGACGTCTATGGCTACACCTTC.

The chain is built from TRBV28 and TRBJ1-2; D is perhaps TRBD1 (5 bases). Trimming pared 4 bases from V and 5 bases from J, leaving 8 bases between. There are 12 residues in the CDR3. Germline-derived CDR1 and CDR2 are MDHEN and SYDVKM. CDR3 sequence reads: CASSSQGYGYTF. CDR3 nucleotides: TGTGCCAGCAGTTCCCAGGGATATGGCTACACCTTC.

V is TRBV11-3 and J is TRBJ2-1; 7 bases agree with TRBD2. V lost 1 base to trimming and J lost 3 bases; unmatched junction nucleotides: 3. The CDR3 is 15 amino acids. The germline CDR1 and CDR2 sequences are SGHNT and YENEEA. The CDR3, as DNA: TGTGCCAGCAGCTTAGGCGGGAGTAGCTACAATGAGCAGTTCTTC. Residues: CASSLGGSSYNEQFF.

The rearrangement uses TRBV10-1 and TRBJ2-7, with no clear D. Trimming pared 5 bases from V and 2 bases from J, leaving 10 bases between. This CDR3 spans 13 amino acids. Per germline, CDR1 WNHNN and CDR2 SYGVQD (reference sequence). The CDR3 sequence is CASSSDLPYEQYF. The CDR3 nucleotides read TGCGCCAGCAGTTCCGACTTACCCTACGAGCAGTACTTC.

As to this clone: This sample includes further DNA sequences coding for the same CDR3. V is TRBV2 and J is TRBJ2-3, with 7 bases aligning to TRBD2. The CDR3 is made up of 15 amino acids. Germline V lookup: CDR1 SNHLY, CDR2 FYNNEI. J lost 2 bases, V lost 4 bases, and 6 bases had no gene match. CDR3 bases: TGTGCCAGCAGTGGGAGAGCGGGGATCACAGATACGCAGTATTTT. Its protein product is CASSGRAGITDTQYF.

This clone appeared a single time. This sequence joins TRBV28 and TRBJ2-7; D is unresolved. Germline loops: CDR1 MDHEN, CDR2 SYDVKM. Trimming left V 8 bases short and J 3 bases short, with 14 bases between. The CDR3 has 13 residues. The CDR3 sequence: CASGPGQSYEQYF. CDR3 bases: TGTGCCAGCGGTCCAGGTCAAAGCTACGAGCAGTACTTC.

CDR3 region: CASSWTGGATGELFF. The CDR3, as DNA: TGTGCCAGCAGCTGGACAGGGGGAGCGACCGGGGAGCTGTTTTTT. The chain joins TRBV7-3 to TRBJ2-2, with 10 bases matching TRBD1. J lost 5 bases, V lost 4 bases, and 4 bases had no gene match. This CDR3 is built from 15 residues. Looked up from germline, CDR1 is SGHTA and CDR2 is FQGTGA.

This chain joins TRBV10-3 and TRBJ2-7; the D gene is possibly TRBD1 (6 bases). The ends were cut back, 3 bases at V and 2 bases at J, with 11 bases in the middle. The CDR3 sequence is 14 residues long. The germline V gene has CDR1 ENHRY and CDR2 SYGVKD. As DNA, the CDR3 is TGTGCCATCAGTGATCCCAGGGGAACCTACGAGCAGTACTTC. Translation: CAISDPRGTYEQYF.

The V and J genes are TRBV30 and TRBJ1-1, with D uncertain. The CDR3 is 14 amino acids. Deletions cut 7 bases from V and 4 bases from J, with 19 bases between. Germline CDR1 GTSNPN, CDR2 SVGIG (reference sequence). This CDR3 is CAFGRQVSGTEAFF. The CDR3 DNA is TGTGCCTTCGGGAGGCAGGTTTCTGGCACTGAAGCTTTCTTT.

The gene calls are TRBV5-4 and TRBJ2-1, with a possible D match to TRBD1 (6 bases). Germline lookup yields CDR1 SGHNT and CDR2 YYREEE (reference sequence). The V end was cut by 4 bases, the J end by 0 bases, with 14 bases between. The CDR3 has 16 amino acids. Here the CDR3 DNA reads TGTGCCAGCAGCCCGGACAGACCGTACTCCTACAATGAGCAGTTCTTC. As protein: CASSPDRPYSYNEQFF. The full variable domain, rest sourced from reference TRBV5-4 and TRBJ2-1, is ETGVTQSPTHLIKTRGQQVTLRCSSQSGHNTVSWYQQALGQGPQFIFQYYREEENGRGNFPPRFSGLQFPNYSSELNVNALELDDSALYLCASSPDRPYSYNEQFFGPGTRLTVL.

The rearrangement uses TRBV7-3 and TRBJ2-3; 8 bases match TRBD2. This CDR3 has 15 residues. Looked up from germline, CDR1 is SGHTA and CDR2 is FQGTGA. With V trimmed by 5 bases and J by 2 bases, 6 bases remained unmatched. CDR3 sequence: CASSPSGSATDTQYF. As DNA, the CDR3 is TGTGCCAGCAGCCCCAGCGGGAGCGCCACAGATACGCAGTATTTT.

This clone turned up a few times. V gene TRBV10-3 combines with J gene TRBJ2-1; TRBD2 agrees at 8 bases. Trimming removed 6 bases from V and 5 bases from J; junction bases left unmatched: 12. The germline V gene has CDR1 ENHRY and CDR2 SYGVKD. This CDR3 is built from 16 residues. CDR3 in amino acids: CAIRGGASGLNNEQFF. CDR3 DNA sequence: TGTGCCATCAGGGGGGGAGCTAGCGGGTTAAACAATGAGCAGTTCTTC.

This clone has more than one count but fewer than ten. The chain links TRBV5-1 to TRBJ2-5; D is possibly TRBD2 (6 bases). V was clipped by 3 bases and J by 5 bases, with 14 bases between them. This CDR3 contains 14 residues. The germline gives CDR1 SGHRS, CDR2 YFSETQ. CDR3 region: CASSSGEDGETQYF. The CDR3 DNA reads TGCGCCAGCAGCTCGGGAGAGGACGGGGAGACCCAGTACTTC.

This rearrangement joins TRBV5-4 to TRBJ2-3; 10 bases are a match to TRBD1. The CDR3 loop spans 15 amino acids. V lost 4 bases and J lost 3; bases outside the gene matches: 5. Germline loops: CDR1 SGHNT, CDR2 YYREEE (reference sequence). The DNA for the CDR3 is TGTGCCAGCAGCCCGGACAGGGGGATGACAGATACGCAGTATTTT. As protein: CASSPDRGMTDTQYF.

The chain uses TRBV4-1 and TRBJ1-5; D is possibly TRBD1 (6 bases). Germline CDR1 MGHRA, CDR2 YSYEKL. V was shortened by 1 base and J by 4 bases, with 14 bases between the two germline ends. The CDR3 is 16 amino acids. CDR3: CASSQVARGWNQPQHF. The CDR3 bases are TGCGCCAGCAGCCAAGTTGCCAGGGGATGGAATCAGCCCCAGCATTTT.

The chain links TRBV4-1 to TRBJ2-7; D is ambiguous. The germline CDR1 and CDR2 sequences are MGHRA and YSYEKL. The CDR3 extends over 13 amino acids. Trimming stripped 6 bases from V and 12 bases from J, with 21 bases between. The CDR3, as DNA: TGCGCCAGCAGTTACGAATTCCGCCCGTCGGGGTACTTC. Translated: CASSYEFRPSGYF.

The chain couples TRBV27 to TRBJ2-5, with unresolved D. The germline V gene has CDR1 MNHEY and CDR2 SMNVEV (reference sequence). This CDR3 contains 13 residues. The V gene lost 6 bases and the J gene lost 3 bases, with 11 bases spanning the gap. CDR3 sequence: CASRETNKETQYF. CDR3 bases: TGTGCCAGCAGAGAGACAAATAAAGAGACCCAGTACTTC.

The chain employs TRBV28 and TRBJ2-7; 16 bases line up with TRBD2. Germline loops: CDR1 MDHEN, CDR2 SYDVKM. This CDR3 is built from 17 residues. With 4 bases clipped from V and 0 bases from J, the junction kept 3 bases outside the gene matches. The CDR3 protein is CASSSGLAGGYSYEQYF. CDR3 nucleotides: TGTGCCAGCAGTTCGGGACTAGCGGGGGGGTACTCCTACGAGCAGTACTTC.

This chain links TRBV7-3 with TRBJ2-1, with TRBD2 matching 10 bases. The CDR3 loop spans 15 amino acids. From germline, CDR1 is SGHTA and CDR2 FQGTGA. V shed 3 bases, J shed 3 bases, and the junction held 2 bases outside the gene matches. The CDR3 sequence is CASSFRLAGYNEQFF. As DNA, the CDR3 is TGTGCCAGCAGCTTCCGACTAGCGGGCTACAATGAGCAGTTCTTC.

This chain joins TRBV18 and TRBJ2-1, with TRBD2 matching over 7 bases. Germline CDR1 and CDR2: KGHSH and LQKENI. Trimming took 0 bases from V and 2 from J; bases not matched to a gene: 10. This CDR3 is built from 18 residues. The CDR3 spells CASSPPVGRGKAYNEQFF. The DNA of the CDR3 is TGTGCCAGCTCACCACCGGTCGGGCGGGGGAAAGCCTACAATGAGCAGTTCTTC.

DNA for the CDR3: TGTGCCAGCAGCTCCATCCGTACTGAAGAGACCCAGTACTTC. This sequence encodes CASSSIRTEETQYF. The rearrangement joins TRBV7-9 to TRBJ2-5, with D unresolved. The germline V gene has CDR1 SEHNR and CDR2 FQNEAQ (reference sequence). Between the trimmed V and J ends, which lost 4 bases and 3 bases, there was a span of 12 bases. The CDR3 loop spans 14 amino acids. Variable domain in full (rest from reference TRBV7-9 and TRBJ2-5): DTGVSQNPRHKITKRGQNVTFRCDPISEHNRLYWYRQTLGQGPEFLTYFQNEAQLEKSRLLSDRFSAERPKGSFSTLEIQRTEQGDSAMYLCASSSIRTEETQYFGPGTRLLVL.

The chain employs TRBV7-9 and TRBJ2-1; maybe TRBD2 (5 bases). Trimming cost V 5 bases and J 10 bases, with 12 bases left between them. The germline V gene encodes CDR1 SEHNR and CDR2 FQNEAQ (reference sequence). The CDR3 runs to 12 residues. CDR3 protein: CASSQGLQEQFF. The CDR3 DNA is TGTGCCAGCAGCCAAGGACTCCAAGAGCAGTTCTTC.

This CDR3 reads CASSFNRGNTGELFF. The CDR3 nucleotides are TGTGCCAGCAGTTTTAATCGCGGGAACACCGGGGAGCTGTTTTTT. The V and J genes are TRBV28 and TRBJ2-2; D is unclear. CDR3 length: 15 residues. The ends were cut back, 3 bases at V and 1 base at J, with 9 bases in the middle. CDR1 and CDR2 from the germline V gene are MDHEN and SYDVKM. Using reference TRBV28 and TRBJ2-2 for the parts outside the CDR3, the full variable domain is DVKVTQSSRYLVKRTGEKVFLECVQDMDHENMFWYRQDPGLGLRLIYFSYDVKMKEKGDIPEGYSVSREKKERFSLILESASTNQTSMYLCASSFNRGNTGELFFGEGSRLTVL.

The sample holds a few counts of this clone. This specimen includes other DNA sequences encoding the same CDR3. The V gene is TRBV12-3 or TRBV12-4, the J gene TRBJ1-6; D is uncertain. Trimming left V 3 bases short and J 9 bases short, with 6 bases between. The CDR3 has 12 amino acids. The CDR3 DNA is TGTGCCAGCAGTTTTCGGGGTTCACCCCTCCACTTT. It codes for CASSFRGSPLHF.

The CDR3 coding sequence is TGTGCCAGCAGCTTAACAACACTGAGGTATAATGAGCAGTTCTTC. Its translation is CASSLTTLRYNEQFF. V gene TRBV7-9 combines with J gene TRBJ2-1; D is ambiguous. The CDR3 is made up of 15 amino acids. Deletions cut 2 bases from V and 7 bases from J, with 15 bases between. CDR1 is SEHNR, CDR2 FQNEAQ, per germline (reference sequence).

This rearrangement joins TRBV21-1 to TRBJ2-2; the listed D gene, TRBD2, was not tested against the DNA. TRBV21-1 has pseudogene status. The CDR3 runs 16 residues. The CDR3 reads CASSKERGQTTGELFF. DNA of the CDR3: TGTGCCAGCAGCAAAGAGAGAGGGCAGACCACCGGGGAGCTGTTTTTT.

The gene calls are TRBV9 and TRBJ2-1; the match to TRBD1 covers 8 bases. Germline values: CDR1 SGDLS, CDR2 YYNGEE. V was clipped by 2 bases and J by 7 bases; unmatched bases: 8. The CDR3 runs to 15 residues. Here the CDR3 reads CASSVTGDGRNEQFF. The CDR3 DNA sequence: TGTGCCAGCAGCGTGACAGGGGACGGAAGGAATGAGCAGTTCTTC.

The gene calls are TRBV10-1 and TRBJ2-7, with D possibly being TRBD1 (6 bases). Per the germline V gene, CDR1 is WNHNN and CDR2 is SYGVQD (reference sequence). CDR3 length equals 13 residues. Trimming pared 0 bases from V and 6 bases from J, leaving 9 bases between. CDR3 sequence: CASSESAGVEQYF. CDR3 sequence (DNA): TGCGCCAGCAGTGAGTCGGCAGGGGTCGAGCAGTACTTC.

The gene calls are TRBV5-4 and TRBJ1-2, with 7 bases aligning to TRBD1. With V trimmed by 3 bases and J by 4 bases, 9 bases remained unmatched. The CDR3 length is 15 residues. Germline assignment: CDR1 SGHNT and CDR2 YYREEE (reference sequence). CDR3 residues: CASSWGRQGGYGYTF. The DNA for the CDR3 is TGTGCCAGCAGCTGGGGGCGACAGGGAGGCTATGGCTACACCTTC.